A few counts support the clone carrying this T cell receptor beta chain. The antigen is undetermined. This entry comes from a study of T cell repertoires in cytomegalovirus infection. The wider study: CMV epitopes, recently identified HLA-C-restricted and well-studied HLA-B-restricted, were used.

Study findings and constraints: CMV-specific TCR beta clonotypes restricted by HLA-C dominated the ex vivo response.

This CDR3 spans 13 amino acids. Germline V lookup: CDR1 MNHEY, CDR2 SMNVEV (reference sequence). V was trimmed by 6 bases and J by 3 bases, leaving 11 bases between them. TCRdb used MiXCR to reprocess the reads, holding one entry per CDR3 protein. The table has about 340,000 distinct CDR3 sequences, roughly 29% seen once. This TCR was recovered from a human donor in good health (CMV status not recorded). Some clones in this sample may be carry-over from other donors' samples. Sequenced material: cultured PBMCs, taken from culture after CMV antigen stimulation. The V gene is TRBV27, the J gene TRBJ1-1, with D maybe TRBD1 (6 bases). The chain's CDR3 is CASREQGDTEAFF. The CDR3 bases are TGTGCCAGCAGAGAACAGGGCGACACTGAAGCTTTCTTT.